This T cell receptor (beta chain) was found in a study of technical replicates of blood from several donors. Generated by immunoSEQ multiplex PCR, the TCRdb table keeps only in-frame clones and is missing some. Of some 60,000 clones in the sample, roughly 95% were seen once. The CDR3 length is 16 residues. In germline, CDR1 is SGHRS, CDR2 YFSETQ. J lost 5 bases, V lost 0 bases, and 10 bases had no gene match. Source material: PBMCs. The TCR was taken from a human donor in good health. Some clones in this sample may be carry-over from other donors' samples. The genes are TRBV5-1 and TRBJ2-5, with TRBD2 matching 7 bases. In nucleotides, the CDR3 is TGCGCCAGCAGCTTGGGGACTAGTAAGAGGAGGGAGACCCAGTACTTC. Its translation is CASSLGTSKRRETQYF.